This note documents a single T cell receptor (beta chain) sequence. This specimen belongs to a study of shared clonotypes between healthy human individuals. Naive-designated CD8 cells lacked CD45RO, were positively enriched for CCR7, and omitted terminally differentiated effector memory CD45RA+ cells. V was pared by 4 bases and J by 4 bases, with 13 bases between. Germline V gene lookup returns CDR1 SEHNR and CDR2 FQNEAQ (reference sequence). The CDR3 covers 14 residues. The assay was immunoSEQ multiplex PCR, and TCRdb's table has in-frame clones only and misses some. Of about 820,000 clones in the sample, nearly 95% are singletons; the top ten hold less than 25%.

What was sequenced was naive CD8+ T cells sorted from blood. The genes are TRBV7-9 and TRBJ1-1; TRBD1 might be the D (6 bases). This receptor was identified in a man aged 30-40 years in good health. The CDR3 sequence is CASSSTGIGTEAFF. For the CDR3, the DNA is TGTGCCAGCAGCTCCACAGGGATCGGCACTGAAGCTTTCTTT. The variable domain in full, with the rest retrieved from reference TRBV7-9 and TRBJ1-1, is DTGVSQNPRHKITKRGQNVTFRCDPISEHNRLYWYRQTLGQGPEFLTYFQNEAQLEKSRLLSDRFSAERPKGSFSTLEIQRTEQGDSAMYLCASSSTGIGTEAFFGQGTRLTVV.